The table lists the clone carrying this T cell receptor beta chain with a few counts. Its antigen is unknown. This sample was included in a study of tumor-infiltrating T cells and Merkel cell polyomavirus. Turning to the study itself: The T cells studied were CD8+ and recognized the Merkel cell polyomavirus KLL epitope. Patients received varied, non-standardized chemotherapy, radiation and immunotherapies.

Every patient's tumor was robustly positive for Merkel cell polyomavirus Large T antigen on immunohistochemistry. Study-wide findings and caveats: A limitation is the study's small number of patients.

TCRdb's table, derived via immunoSEQ multiplex PCR, lists solely in-frame clones and lacks some. The table records about 25,000 clones, about 85% of them present only once. The V gene lost 5 bases and the J gene lost 5 bases, with 22 bases spanning the gap. The CDR3 is made up of 16 amino acids. CDR1 MDHEN and CDR2 SYDVKM come from the germline V gene. The sequence was collected from a man aged 50 or older with Merkel cell carcinoma. The V gene is TRBV28, the J gene TRBJ2-7; D remains ambiguous. The specimen sequenced was lymph node tissue. Written as DNA, the CDR3 is TGTGCCAGCAGTACCCTGGGCCCACCCAGCACCCACGAGCAGTACTTC. Residues: CASSTLGPPSTHEQYF.